These 9 T cell receptor beta chains originate from one sample sequenced in a study of CD8 T cells in Susac syndrome. It was with random hexamers that about 0.45 to 1 ug RNA was reverse transcribed. A single record per CDR3 protein comes from TCRdb applying MiXCR to the immunoSEQ multiplex PCR reads. The sample holds under 150,000 distinct CDR3 sequences, 90% to 95% seen once. The sample consisted of CD4+ T cells from PBMCs. The receptors were sampled from a human donor with multiple sclerosis.

The J gene is TRBJ2-5, the V gene TRBV5-1; a weak D match, TRBD2 (5 bases). V was cut by 5 bases and J by 2 bases, with 10 bases left in between. Germline loops: CDR1 SGHRS, CDR2 YFSETQ. The CDR3 is 13 amino acids. The CDR3: CASREAQQETQYF. The CDR3 nucleotides are TGCGCCAGCAGGGAGGCTCAGCAAGAGACCCAGTACTTC.

The gene calls are TRBV30 and TRBJ2-5; D gene ambiguous. The V and J ends lost 5 bases and 1 base respectively, with 5 bases between them. The CDR3 is made up of 11 amino acids. CDR1 is GTSNPN and CDR2 is SVGIG in the germline V gene (reference sequence). CDR3 loop: CAWATQETQYF. The CDR3, as DNA: TGTGCCTGGGCAACCCAAGAGACCCAGTACTTC.

This chain links TRBV23-1 with TRBJ1-2, with a tentative D call TRBD1 (5 bases). TRBV23-1 is flagged as an ORF with uncertain function. V shed 8 bases and J shed 5 bases, with 18 bases lying between them. The CDR3 consists of 14 residues. Here the CDR3 reads CASLRGRDSYGYTF. The DNA for the CDR3 is TGCGCCAGCCTACGGGGCAGGGACTCGTATGGCTACACCTTC.

The chain uses TRBV7-9 and TRBJ2-2, with D perhaps being TRBD1 or TRBD2 (6 bases each). Germline-derived CDR1 and CDR2 are SEHNR and FQNEAQ (reference sequence). The germline V and J ends were trimmed by 1 base and 6 bases, with 12 bases remaining between them. CDR3 size: 15 residues. CDR3 in amino acids: CASSLEGGVAGELFF. The CDR3 coding sequence is TGTGCCAGCAGCTTAGAGGGGGGAGTCGCCGGGGAGCTGTTTTTT.

The V call is TRBV30, the J call TRBJ2-5; no firm D call. Per germline, CDR1 GTSNPN and CDR2 SVGIG (reference sequence). The CDR3 has 12 residues. V gave up 2 bases and J gave up 5 bases, with 9 bases separating them. In nucleotides, the CDR3 is TGTGCCTGGAGTCCCCTCAAGGAGACCCAGTACTTC. It codes for CAWSPLKETQYF.

With respect to this clonotype: Relative to the germline gene, one junction end is altered; a read error may explain this. The chain has TRBV20-1 and TRBJ1-1, with D perhaps TRBD1 (6 bases). The CDR3 contains 13 residues. CDR1 is DFQATT, CDR2 SNEGSKA, per germline (reference sequence). The CDR3 coding sequence is TGCAGTGCTAGAGAAGCGGGGGCCGCGGAAGGGCCCTTT. The encoded protein is CSAREAGAAEGPF.

The CDR3 DNA reads as TGTGCCAGCAGCTTCGGGCGACAACCTGGAGCTTTCTTT. This codes for CASSFGRQPGAFF. The V call is TRBV5-6, the J call TRBJ1-1; D not certain. The CDR3 has 13 residues. In germline, CDR1 is SGHDT, CDR2 YYEEEE. V gave up 2 bases and J gave up 10 bases, with 15 bases separating them.

The rearrangement links TRBV29-1 to TRBJ1-3; no firm D call. This CDR3 comprises 12 residues. CDR1 is SQVTM and CDR2 is ANQGSEA in the germline V gene. V lost 1 base and J 0 bases, leaving 1 base between the germline ends. The CDR3 is CSVEGSGNTIYF. In DNA form, the CDR3 reads TGCAGCGTTGAAGGCTCTGGAAACACCATATATTTT.

The rearrangement links TRBV6-5 to TRBJ2-1, with 9 bases fitting TRBD2. Looked up from germline, CDR1 is MNHEY and CDR2 is SVGAGI. The CDR3 has 14 residues. J lost 7 bases, V lost 6 bases, and 7 bases had no gene match. CDR3 in amino acids: CASRSSGAGNEQFF. CDR3 nucleotides: TGTGCCAGCAGGTCTAGCGGGGCGGGGAATGAGCAGTTCTTC.